This T cell receptor (beta chain) appears in the sequencing data of a study of cytomegalovirus exposure and HLA in healthy donors. At the level of the study: From HLA-typed donors, an early data release held some 91 million unique TCRs. Overall study findings and caveats: By HLA locus, TCR association rates varied in a later analysis, with DRB1 showing the most and HLA-C the fewest. Most TCRs appeared rarely, but some public TCRs recurred in many donors. When analyzed later, a missense DCLRE1C variant was found to be linked to TCR beta V- and J-gene trimming.

60 Vbeta and 13 Jbeta primers were used in PCR. This table comes from immunoSEQ multiplex PCR, and its TCRdb copy is limited to in-frame clones, with some not included. The sample lists 200,000 to 250,000 clones; approximately 80% were seen once. A word on this clone: Its antigen is unidentified.

Trimming stripped 6 bases from V and 2 bases from J, with 14 bases between. The CDR3 loop spans 14 amino acids. In germline, CDR1 is SEHNR, CDR2 FQNEAQ (reference sequence). The chain carries TRBV7-9 and TRBJ2-7; TRBD1 might be the D (5 bases). The sample comprised PBMCs. The TCR was taken from a man aged 50 or older in good health and CMV-seronegative. The CDR3 spells CASRPTAGPYEQYF. The DNA of the CDR3 is TGTGCCAGCAGACCTACGGCAGGGCCCTACGAGCAGTACTTC.